Listed below are T cell receptor beta chains from one sample, sequenced in a study of vaccination and CD4 T cells after COVID-19. Their cognate antigens are unknown. TCRdb called the PCR reads again in MiXCR, with one record for every CDR3 protein. The data show 12,000 to 15,000 distinct CDR3 sequences, around 48% seen once. The specimen was CD4+ T cells from blood, cultured in vitro. The source of these receptors is a human donor who had recovered from COVID-19. Each CDR3 is given with its conserved first and last residue. The D gene is left open where the match is weak. For some rows the clone size is stated as once, few or many, or as a class when expanded; others skip it.

J,D,V,size,length,DNA,CDR3
TRBJ2-2,.,TRBV2,few,14,TGTGCCAGCAGTTTCGACAGAACCACCGGGGAGCTGTTTTTT,CASSFDRTTGELFF
TRBJ2-3,.,TRBV7-2,.,15,TGTGCCAGCAGCTTAGGGGACACCAACACAGATACGCAGTATTTT,CASSLGDTNTDTQYF
TRBJ1-2,.,TRBV7-9,few,12,TGTGCCAGCAGCTTAGCCGGGAGGCCCTACACCTTC,CASSLAGRPYTF
TRBJ2-5,TRBD1,TRBV19,.,17,TGTGCCAGTAGTATAGGCGGGCAGGGGGCCTACCAAGAGACCCAGTACTTC,CASSIGGQGAYQETQYF
TRBJ2-2,.,TRBV10-1,.,15,TGCGCCAGCAGTGAAAATCTCGCGAACACCGGGGAGCTGTTTTTT,CASSENLANTGELFF
TRBJ2-3,.,TRBV20-1,.,17,TGCAGTGCTAGAGGGGGAACGGGGTTACCCCGCACAGATACGCAGTATTTT,CSARGGTGLPRTDTQYF
TRBJ1-5,TRBD1,TRBV7-2,.,13,TGTGCCAGCAGCCGACAGGGAGGCCAGCCCCGGCATTTT,CASSRQGGQPRHF
TRBJ1-1,.,TRBV7-2,.,15,TGTGCCAGCAGCTTAGGGGCAGGGCTGTACACTGAAGCTTTCTTT,CASSLGAGLYTEAFF
TRBJ1-1,.,TRBV5-1,.,13,TGCGCCAGCATCGAACTGGGGAACACTGAAGCTTTCTTT,CASIELGNTEAFF
TRBJ1-5,.,TRBV7-9,.,14,TGTGCCAGCAGGGGGGACGGGTGGAGTCAGCCCCAGCATTTT,CASRGDGWSQPQHF
TRBJ2-1,TRBD2,TRBV7-3,.,17,TGTGCCAGCAGCTTAGGAGCGCTAGCGGGAGGGCAGGATGAGCAGTTCTTC,CASSLGALAGGQDEQFF
TRBJ1-1,.,TRBV20-1,.,11,TGCAGTGCTAGAGGCGGTCCGGTTGCTTTCTTT,CSARGGPVAFF
TRBJ2-2,.,TRBV7-3,.,16,TGTGCCAGCAGCTTATCGTCAGGGACCAACACCGGGGAGCTGTTTTTT,CASSLSSGTNTGELFF
TRBJ2-1,.,TRBV20-1,.,12,TGCAGTGGCCCGGACGATCGAAATGAGCAGTTCTTC,CSGPDDRNEQFF
TRBJ1-1,.,TRBV7-9,few,14,TGTGCCAGCAGCGCCACGACAGAGGGCACTGAAGCTTTCTTT,CASSATTEGTEAFF
TRBJ2-3,TRBD1,TRBV20-1,.,15,TGCAGTGCTAGCTGGGGGACAGGGTACACAGATACGCAGTATTTT,CSASWGTGYTDTQYF
TRBJ1-2,.,TRBV7-9,few,15,TGTGCCAGCATCTCGACCCAACGGGCAGGTCGTGGCTACACCTTC,CASISTQRAGRGYTF
TRBJ2-5,.,TRBV10-1,.,14,TGCGCCAGCAGTGAGTCGGGCTTCCCAGAGACCCAGTACTTC,CASSESGFPETQYF
TRBJ1-1,.,TRBV7-2,.,13,TGTGCCAGCAGCTTCCAAATGAACACTGAAGCTTTCTTT,CASSFQMNTEAFF
TRBJ2-7,TRBD2,TRBV5-1,.,16,TGCGCCAGCAGCCACTCTTGGCCGGGACTAGCGGGAGAGCAGTACTTC,CASSHSWPGLAGEQYF
TRBJ1-1,TRBD1,TRBV12-3/TRBV12-4,.,12,TGTGCCAGCAGTGACCAGGGGGCTGAGGCTTTCTTT,CASSDQGAEAFF
TRBJ1-5,.,TRBV19,.,14,TGTGCCAGTAGTAGGGGGGAGGGACATCAGCCCCAGCATTTT,CASSRGEGHQPQHF